The entry below gives a single T cell receptor beta chain sequence along with its context. What it binds is not known. The record originates from a study of radiotherapy plus CTLA-4 blockade in lung cancer. The wider study: For 15% to 20% of patients, objective responses occurred, and about 30% had disease control.

The protocol was immunoSEQ multiplex PCR, while the TCRdb copy is restricted to in-frame clones and leaves out a portion. The table has 86,000 or so clones, under 80% seen once. Study findings and constraints: Radiotherapy plus ipilimumab was followed by expansion in blood of tumor-derived TCR clones. The best prediction of response reportedly came from early blood T cell clone dynamics, with interferon-beta.

The ends were cut back, 0 bases at V and 0 bases at J, with 6 bases in the middle. The CDR3 spans 15 residues. Germline V gene sequence: CDR1 SGHRS, CDR2 YFSETQ. Participants had chemo-refractory metastatic non-small-cell lung cancer and were treated with focal radiation plus ipilimumab CTLA-4 blockade. The sample in question was peripheral blood, obtained from a patient treated with radiotherapy plus ipilimumab. The TCR comes from a human donor with non-small cell lung cancer who had a partial response to radiotherapy plus ipilimumab. Some clones in this sample may be carry-over from other donors' samples. The chain couples TRBV5-1 to TRBJ2-2; weak D call: TRBD1 (5 bases). The CDR3 is CASSLEGANTGELFF. The CDR3 region has the DNA TGCGCCAGCAGCTTGGAAGGGGCGAACACCGGGGAGCTGTTTTTT.